This T cell receptor (beta chain) was observed in a study of beta chain features in type 1 diabetes (dated by TCRdb to the late 2010s). As for the study more broadly: Mean age, gender distribution, total cell number and subset yield were not different between patients and healthy donors. A total of 85 million to 140 million sorted cells were examined across all samples, and the number of cells per subset was strongly correlated with RNA yield. The study compared the TCRB repertoires of sorted circulating CD4+ T cell subsets in recently diagnosed type 1 diabetes patients with those in matched healthy donors. Naive and central memory subsets were obtained from all 30 or so donors, but regulatory and stem cell-like memory subsets were isolated from only 8 patients and roughly eight healthy donors.

Findings and caveats that apply to the study as a whole: Because the HLA sub-analyses included only small numbers of individuals, any influence of HLA type on TCRB rearrangement was left unresolved. Naive, central memory and regulatory TCRB repertoires appeared to be more similar among patients than among healthy donors. Fewer insertions and more nucleotide deletions at VDJ recombination sites were observed in patients with type 1 diabetes, implying thymic rearrangement abnormalities. Shorter templates might be favored by PCR, yet because patient and control samples were amplified and corrected together, any such skew would affect both groups equally. Because cDNA rather than genomic DNA was sequenced, highly expressing activated cells could have been over-represented, although no difference in activation and CD3 levels was found between groups. A moderate but significant shortening of TCRB CDR3 length was observed in type 1 diabetes patients in all four CD4+ subsets.

This clone was detected a few times. Its antigen is still unknown. This sequence may be a read error, since a much larger clone differs from it by one base. Each donor gave one peripheral blood draw, averaging roughly 120 mL, which was collected into heparinised tubes. A BD FACSAria II and a panel including CD45RO, CCR7, CD25, CD127, CD95 and CD27 were used to sort naive, central memory, regulatory and stem cell-like memory CD4+ T cells. All sorted populations exceeded 95% purity. Right away, PBMCs were isolated by Lymphoprep density gradient centrifugation and were stained directly, with no culture step. Samples were stained and sorted in pairs, with one healthy donor and one patient per experiment, so that batch effects were minimized. The CDR3 measures 11 amino acids from cysteine to phenylalanine. The retained sequence is limited to the CDR3, 33 bases, with the frame set at the first base. The germline V gene (reference sequence) gives CDR1 as SGHNT and CDR2 as YYREEE. The V and J ends are trimmed by 2 bases and 4 bases, leaving 2 bases between them.

All of the isolated RNA was reverse transcribed with the High Capacity cDNA Reverse Transcription Kit, so expressed TCRB transcripts were sequenced. Deep immunoSEQ sequencing was applied to naive, central memory and regulatory T cell samples, giving an average of roughly 3.3 million total reads per sample. Sorted cells were lysed in RLT buffer, and RNA was extracted using DNase-treated RNeasy Micro or Mini kits according to cell number. Each cell subset was processed on its own to prevent cross-contamination, while patient and healthy donor samples were processed together. The immunoSEQ multiplex PCR was used to amplify TCRB sequences from cDNA, generating 87-bp fragments that spanned the CDR3 region. Sequencing of the amplicons was performed on the Illumina HiSeq platform. Processing in the source paper ran as follows. PCR bias was computationally corrected using synthetic template baselines, reads within Hamming distance 2 were collapsed, and singletons that could not be merged were discarded. Reads were aligned against IMGT to assign V, D and J genes, CDR3 length and insertions or deletions at six rearrangement sites. Within each subset, clonotype counts were normalized to sorted cell number, after which true diversity and Gini coefficients were computed with the tcR R package. The overlap coefficient, calculated on TCRB nucleotide sequences, was used to measure repertoire sharing. Out-of-frame TCRB sequences from naive cells were analyzed to stand in for the pre-selection repertoire. Entries here come from immuneACCESS through TCRdb and include only in-frame sequences with V and J called. Some clones fail to appear in such tables; in the studies checked, an unresolved V gene covers under half of the shortfall, and the cause of the remainder is unknown. The V and J calls and clone size were taken over from that table, and D and trimming were inferred from the DNA. For this sample the table gives under 900,000 clones, of which roughly 15% were detected only once. The biggest ten clones account for 0.02% to 0.03% of the sample.

The specimen was naive CD4+ T cells from blood. What this sample's cell subset or site label stands for: true naive CD4+ T cells. This receptor was obtained from a young woman in good health. The rearrangement combines TRBV5-4 with TRBJ2-3, with no confident D gene call. At the DNA level, the sequence is TGTGCCAGCAGCTTATCAGATACGCAGTATTTT. Its translation is CASSLSDTQYF. With the portions outside the CDR3 filled from the reference TRBV5-4 and TRBJ2-3 genes, the complete variable region becomes ETGVTQSPTHLIKTRGQQVTLRCSSQSGHNTVSWYQQALGQGPQFIFQYYREEENGRGNFPPRFSGLQFPNYSSELNVNALELDDSALYLCASSLSDTQYFGPGTRLTVL.